This entry lists 26 T cell receptor beta chains sequenced from one sample in a study of T-cell memory formation after mild COVID-19 (dated by TCRdb to the early 2020s). The method behind the library was 5' RACE. Sequencing was carried out with an Illumina NovaSeq 6000. TCRdb ran its own pipeline on the public reads, namely fastp trimming at Q25 and MiXCR clone calling, and kept in-frame beta chains. When rows share a CDR3 protein, they turn into one entry using the most common DNA and genes. In this sample the table shows 580,000 or so distinct CDR3 sequences, 17% of which occur a single time. Together, the top ten hold roughly 7.8% of the sample. The sequencing input was PBMCs or a T cell subset sorted from them (not recorded which). Every receptor here comes from an adult woman who had mild COVID-19 (a few samples of this study predate the infection). The sample titles of this study are shuffled in the database, so cell type and time point are left out; the donor was told from shared clones.

The rearrangement uses TRBV2 and TRBJ2-5; 16 positions agree with TRBD2. Germline lookup yields CDR1 SNHLY and CDR2 FYNNEI. The CDR3 extends over 17 amino acids. Trimming at V came to 6 bases and at J to 5 bases, leaving 9 bases not matched to a gene. The CDR3 DNA reads as TGTGCCAGCAGGATAGGGACTAGCGGGAGGGCCGGTGAGACCCAGTACTTC. This sequence encodes CASRIGTSGRAGETQYF.

This clonotype appeared a few times. The rearrangement uses TRBV3-1 and TRBJ1-6; D ambiguous. Trimming took 4 bases from V and 8 from J, leaving 12 bases between them. Germline V gives CDR1 LGHDT, CDR2 YNNKEL (reference sequence). CDR3 length equals 14 residues. The CDR3 is CASSRSIGDSPLHF. In DNA form, the CDR3 reads TGTGCCAGCAGCCGGTCTATCGGGGATTCACCCCTCCACTTT.

This clonotype has ten or more counts. The V call is TRBV6-1, the J call TRBJ1-1; D unresolved. The CDR3 consists of 14 residues. V was cut by 0 bases and J by 5 bases, with 10 bases left in between. In germline, CDR1 is MNHNS, CDR2 SASEGT. The CDR3 spells CASSEAWGRTEAFF. CDR3 nucleotides: TGTGCCAGCAGTGAAGCGTGGGGTAGGACTGAAGCTTTCTTT.

The sample holds a few counts of this clonotype. The CDR3 loop reads CASSYSSAKGKYRYNEQFF. The DNA of the CDR3 is TGTGCCAGCAGTTACTCTTCGGCAAAGGGGAAATATCGATACAATGAGCAGTTCTTC. The chain links TRBV6-5 to TRBJ2-1; D is possibly TRBD1 (5 bases). This CDR3 comprises 19 residues. V lost 0 bases to trimming and J lost 4 bases, with 22 bases between them. Germline assignment: CDR1 MNHEY and CDR2 SVGAGI.

This clonotype was found a few times. The chain uses TRBV4-1 and TRBJ1-2; 7 bases are a match to TRBD1. There are 16 residues in the CDR3. V shed 0 bases, J shed 3 bases, and the junction held 7 bases outside the gene matches. Germline V gene sequence: CDR1 MGHRA, CDR2 YSYEKL. The DNA of the CDR3 is TGCGCCAGCAGCCAAGATCTAGGGGGCGCGTACTATGGCTACACCTTC. This sequence encodes CASSQDLGGAYYGYTF.

This clonotype was recorded a few times. The genes are TRBV2 and TRBJ1-5; maybe TRBD1 (5 bases). Germline V CDR1 and CDR2: SNHLY, FYNNEI. The ends were cut back, 6 bases at V and 9 bases at J, with 12 bases in the middle. The CDR3 length is 12 residues. CDR3 coding DNA: TGTGCCAGCAGGCAGACAGATACGCCCCAGCATTTT. This translates into CASRQTDTPQHF.

The rearrangement uses TRBV5-1 and TRBJ2-2, with D hard to call. The V gene lost 0 bases and the J gene lost 5 bases, with 17 bases spanning the gap. CDR1 is SGHRS, CDR2 YFSETQ, per germline. The CDR3 runs to 17 residues. The CDR3, as DNA: TGCGCCAGCAGCTTGGGTCCCGCAGGAGCCCTGACCGGGGAGCTGTTTTTT. Translating it yields CASSLGPAGALTGELFF.

A few counts support this clonotype. The chain uses TRBV7-8 and TRBJ2-5; D is unclear. Germline lookup yields CDR1 SGHVS and CDR2 FQNEAQ. This CDR3 spans 12 amino acids. Trimming stripped 5 bases from V and 3 bases from J, with 7 bases between. The CDR3 DNA is TGTGCCAGCAGCCTCGACAAAGAGACCCAGTACTTC. Translating gives CASSLDKETQYF.

The chain recombines TRBV29-1 with TRBJ1-3, with D perhaps TRBD1 (5 bases). Per germline, CDR1 SQVTM and CDR2 ANQGSEA. The CDR3 has 12 amino acids. As DNA, the CDR3 is TGCAGTGCAGGGATGACTGGAAACACCATATATTTT. Protein sequence: CSAGMTGNTIYF.

This clonotype turned up a few times. The chain is built from TRBV18 and TRBJ2-7; 7 nucleotides match TRBD1. The V and J ends lost 8 bases and 0 bases, in that order; junction bases with no gene match: 4. Per germline, CDR1 KGHSH and CDR2 LQKENI. This CDR3 region has 13 residues. The CDR3 region is CASRDSISYEQYF. As DNA, the CDR3 is TGTGCCAGCCGGGACAGCATCTCCTACGAGCAGTACTTC.

This sequence joins TRBV20-1 and TRBJ1-5, with 8 bases lining up with TRBD1. CDR3 length equals 20 residues. Losses at the gene ends were 5 bases for V and 4 bases for J; bases not matched to a gene: 25. Germline lookup yields CDR1 DFQATT and CDR2 SNEGSKA (reference sequence). The CDR3 DNA sequence: TGCAGTGCTGCTACATCCGGGACAGGCTCCTCAATTTTCTATAATCAGCCCCAGCATTTT. This sequence encodes CSAATSGTGSSIFYNQPQHF.

The V call is TRBV20-1, the J call TRBJ1-5; 8 bases line up with TRBD1. CDR1 is DFQATT and CDR2 is SNEGSKA in the germline V gene (reference sequence). The V and J ends lost 2 bases and 4 bases, in that order; junction bases with no gene match: 10. The CDR3 has 16 amino acids. The CDR3 DNA sequence: TGCAGTGCTAGATCCCTTTCAGGGGGCGCGAATCAGCCCCAGCATTTT. Translating it yields CSARSLSGGANQPQHF.

This clonotype was counted a few times. This chain links TRBV4-1 with TRBJ2-1; the match to TRBD2 covers 13 bases. The CDR3 is made up of 14 amino acids. V dropped 4 bases and J dropped 15; count of bases not matched to a gene: 9. Germline values: CDR1 MGHRA, CDR2 YSYEKL. The CDR3 reads CASSPTRLAGGPFF. In DNA, the CDR3 is TGCGCCAGCAGCCCTACTCGACTAGCGGGAGGACCGTTCTTC.

The chain employs TRBV2 and TRBJ2-1; D possibly corresponds to TRBD1 (5 bases). In germline, CDR1 is SNHLY, CDR2 FYNNEI. Trimming shortened V by 3 bases and J by 5 bases, and 17 bases separated the two germline ends. CDR3 length equals 16 residues. In nucleotides, the CDR3 is TGTGCCAGCAGTGATGGTACAGGTGTTTCGGACAATGAGCAGTTCTTC. It encodes CASSDGTGVSDNEQFF.

This clonotype was picked up one time. The rearrangement links TRBV12-3 or TRBV12-4 to TRBJ1-5; no clear D. Trimming took off 3 bases at V and 0 bases at J, with 12 bases between the two ends. The CDR3 is 16 amino acids. The CDR3 DNA reads TGTGCCAGCAGTTTTTTGGACGGAACTAGCAATCAGCCCCAGCATTTT. Translating gives CASSFLDGTSNQPQHF.

This CDR3 reads CASSLLRGGAGIETQYF. In nucleotides, the CDR3 is TGTGCCAGCAGCTTATTAAGGGGGGGCGCAGGAATTGAGACCCAGTACTTC. The chain uses TRBV7-8 and TRBJ2-5; possibly TRBD2 for D (7 bases). Germline loops: CDR1 SGHVS, CDR2 FQNEAQ. This CDR3 region has 17 residues. V shed 2 bases and J shed 5 bases, with 21 bases lying between them.

The chain recombines TRBV6-5 with TRBJ1-2; the D gene is possibly TRBD1 (6 bases). V was clipped by 0 bases and J by 3 bases, with 20 bases between them. The germline gives CDR1 MNHEY, CDR2 SVGAGI. This CDR3 contains 18 residues. The CDR3 coding sequence is TGTGCCAGCAGTTACTCTAGGAAGGGGGGGTCCTCCGACTATGGCTACACCTTC. This translates into CASSYSRKGGSSDYGYTF.

This clonotype is deemed medium-sized (0.01 to 0.1%). This chain connects TRBV2 to TRBJ2-3; D possibly uses TRBD1 or TRBD2 (5 bases each). The CDR3 contains 15 residues. The V end was cut by 5 bases, the J end by 0 bases, with 12 bases between. The germline V gene has CDR1 SNHLY and CDR2 FYNNEI. The CDR3 loop is CASSPGTGSTDTQYF. CDR3 coding DNA: TGTGCCAGCAGTCCAGGGACGGGAAGCACAGATACGCAGTATTTT.

This clonotype was recorded at least ten times. The chain joins TRBV7-2 to TRBJ2-3; D ambiguous. The germline V and J ends were trimmed by 5 bases and 6 bases, with 9 bases remaining between them. The CDR3 totals 12 residues. From germline, CDR1 is SGHTA and CDR2 FQGNSA. The CDR3 coding sequence is TGTGCCAGCAGCCCCTATTCGGATACGCAGTATTTT. Protein sequence: CASSPYSDTQYF.

A few counts support this clonotype. The genes are TRBV5-1 and TRBJ2-5; D is unresolved. This CDR3 is built from 15 residues. Germline loops: CDR1 SGHRS, CDR2 YFSETQ. Trimming removed 0 bases at V and 2 bases at J, with 11 bases between. CDR3 DNA sequence: TGCGCCAGCAGCTTGGTGTCTAGATCACAAGAGACCCAGTACTTC. As protein: CASSLVSRSQETQYF.

This chain uses TRBV7-2 with TRBJ2-7; possible D gene TRBD1, 5 bases. Trimming stripped 1 base from V and 4 bases from J, with 17 bases between. CDR1 is SGHTA, CDR2 FQGNSA, per germline. This CDR3 region has 16 residues. CDR3 coding DNA: TGTGCCAGCAGCTTAGAGCCGAGTAGGGGCTCTTACGAGCAGTACTTC. It encodes CASSLEPSRGSYEQYF. Using reference TRBV7-2 and TRBJ2-7 for the parts outside the CDR3, the full variable domain is GAGVSQSPSNKVTEKGKDVELRCDPISGHTALYWYRQSLGQGLEFLIYFQGNSAPDKSGLPSDRFSAERTGGSVSTLTIQRTQQEDSAVYLCASSLEPSRGSYEQYFGPGTRLTVT.

This clonotype was recorded a few times. This chain connects TRBV9 to TRBJ2-1; 8 bases map to TRBD2. V dropped 3 bases and J dropped 2; count of bases not matched to a gene: 7. The CDR3 covers 16 residues. Germline V lookup: CDR1 SGDLS, CDR2 YYNGEE. Here the CDR3 reads CASSALAARTYNEQFF. CDR3 nucleotides: TGTGCCAGCAGCGCACTAGCGGCTCGAACCTACAATGAGCAGTTCTTC.

This clonotype came up a few times. The rearrangement joins TRBV4-3 to TRBJ1-4; 10 positions match TRBD1. Germline V gene lookup returns CDR1 LGHNA and CDR2 YSLEER. The CDR3 loop spans 16 amino acids. Trimming took 2 bases from V and 4 from J; bases not matched to a gene: 4. CDR3 coding DNA: TGCGCCAGCAGCCAAAGGGACAGGGGAGTTAATGAAAAACTGTTTTTT. The encoded protein is CASSQRDRGVNEKLFF.

This chain connects TRBV18 to TRBJ1-5; tentative D call: TRBD1 (6 bases). The germline gives CDR1 KGHSH, CDR2 LQKENI. V lost 3 bases and J lost 7, with 22 bases in between. This CDR3 has 17 residues. CDR3 nucleotides: TGTGCCAGCTCACCGCTACCTTCACAGGGAGGATGGCAGCCCCAGCATTTT. Translated, it gives CASSPLPSQGGWQPQHF.

The chain is built from TRBV11-2 and TRBJ2-4, with 9 bases matching TRBD2. The germline V gene has CDR1 SGHAT and CDR2 FQNNGV. V was clipped by 1 base and J by 8 bases; unmatched bases: 9. This CDR3 region has 16 residues. CDR3 residues: CASSLGRGLAPDIQYF. The CDR3 DNA follows: TGTGCCAGCAGCTTAGGTCGGGGACTAGCTCCTGACATTCAGTACTTC.

This clonotype has just a few counts. The rearrangement links TRBV11-2 to TRBJ2-1; tentative D call: TRBD2 (5 bases). Germline values: CDR1 SGHAT, CDR2 FQNNGV. V dropped 5 bases and J dropped 0 bases, with 14 bases sitting between them. There are 16 residues in the CDR3. The CDR3 sequence: CASSQIRGSSYNEQFF. Written as DNA, the CDR3 is TGTGCCAGCAGCCAGATAAGAGGGAGCTCCTACAATGAGCAGTTCTTC.